These T cell receptor beta chains were read from a single sample in a study of shared clonotypes between healthy human individuals. Clones were sequenced by immunoSEQ multiplex PCR, and TCRdb holds only the in-frame ones, with some missing. The data show 2 million to 2.5 million clones, with 93% seen just once and about 0.37% held by the top ten. Sequencing was done on a sample of naive CD4+ T cells from PBMCs. These receptors all come from a man between 18 and 35 years old in good health. Some clones in this sample may be carry-over from other donors' samples. The CDR3 runs from the conserved cysteine through the conserved F or W. D genes are given only for firm matches. Some rows mark clone size as missing; the rest say once, few, many or name a class of expanded clone.

D gene,J gene,clone size,V gene,CDR3 protein,CDR3 DNA
-,TRBJ2-7,-,TRBV19,CASSSPLPYEQYF,TGTGCCAGTAGTTCCCCGCTCCCCTACGAGCAGTACTTC
-,TRBJ2-1,-,TRBV19,CASSIQEDEQFF,TGTGCCAGTAGTATTCAAGAGGATGAGCAGTTCTTC
TRBD2,TRBJ2-7,once,TRBV6-6,CASSPLGLAGDEQYF,TGTGCCAGCAGTCCCCTGGGACTAGCCGGGGACGAGCAGTACTTC
-,TRBJ2-3,-,TRBV28,CASTVADTQYF,TGTGCCAGCACAGTGGCAGATACGCAGTATTTT
TRBD1,TRBJ1-3,-,TRBV7-8,CASSLRRDSLSSGNTIYF,TGTGCCAGCAGCTTACGGAGGGACAGCCTCAGCTCTGGAAACACCATATATTTT
-,TRBJ1-1,-,TRBV29-1,CSVETGRGPNTEAFF,TGCAGCGTTGAAACAGGTAGAGGGCCGAACACTGAAGCTTTCTTT
-,TRBJ1-1,few,TRBV18,CASSTGLGPVKAFF,TGTGCCAGCTCAACCGGGCTTGGACCCGTCAAAGCTTTCTTT
TRBD1,TRBJ1-1,-,TRBV28,CASSRDRYTEAFF,TGTGCCAGCAGTCGGGACAGATACACTGAAGCTTTCTTT
-,TRBJ1-6,-,TRBV18,CASKPGMAGSPLHF,TGTGCCAGCAAACCGGGAATGGCGGGTTCACCCCTCCACTTT
-,TRBJ1-5,-,TRBV18,CASSPPGGTLGNQPQHF,TGTGCCAGCTCACCACCTGGTGGGACGCTTGGCAATCAGCCCCAGCATTTT